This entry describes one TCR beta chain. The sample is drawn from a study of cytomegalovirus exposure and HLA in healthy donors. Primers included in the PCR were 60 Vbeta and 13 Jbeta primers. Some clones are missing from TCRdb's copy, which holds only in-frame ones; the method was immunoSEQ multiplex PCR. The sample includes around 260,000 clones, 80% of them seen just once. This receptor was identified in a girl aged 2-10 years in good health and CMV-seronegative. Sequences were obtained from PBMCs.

The CDR3 reads CASSMGLLLNTEAFF. CDR3 DNA: TGTGCCAGTAGTATGGGCCTCCTTTTGAACACTGAAGCTTTCTTT. The rearrangement links TRBV19 to TRBJ1-1; D is uncertain. Looked up from germline, CDR1 is LNHDA and CDR2 is SQIVND (reference sequence). With 3 bases removed from V and 0 bases from J, the gap between germline ends came to 11 bases. The CDR3 loop spans 15 amino acids.